This TCR beta chain is from a study of blood T cell repertoires in COVID-19. In the study overall: Donors in the United States, Italy and Spain gave samples during acute or convalescent COVID-19. The cDNA or gDNA used as material had been derived from T cells, B-cell-depleted T cells, or PBMCs.

TCRdb keeps only in-frame clones here, not all; method: immunoSEQ multiplex PCR. The data hold 270,000 or so clones, with 70% to 90% observed a single time. The CDR3 runs to 11 residues. Trimming took 10 bases from V and 6 from J, leaving 12 bases between them. Germline V gene data show CDR1 as MNHEY and CDR2 as SVGAGI. The source of this sequence is a woman between 25 and 40 years old with COVID-19, enrolled during active disease. Specimen: peripheral blood. This chain joins TRBV6-5 and TRBJ1-1; D possibly corresponds to TRBD1 (5 bases). The CDR3 nucleotides read TGTGCCACAGGGTTCCTCGCTGAAGCTTTCTTT. It is translated as CATGFLAEAFF.